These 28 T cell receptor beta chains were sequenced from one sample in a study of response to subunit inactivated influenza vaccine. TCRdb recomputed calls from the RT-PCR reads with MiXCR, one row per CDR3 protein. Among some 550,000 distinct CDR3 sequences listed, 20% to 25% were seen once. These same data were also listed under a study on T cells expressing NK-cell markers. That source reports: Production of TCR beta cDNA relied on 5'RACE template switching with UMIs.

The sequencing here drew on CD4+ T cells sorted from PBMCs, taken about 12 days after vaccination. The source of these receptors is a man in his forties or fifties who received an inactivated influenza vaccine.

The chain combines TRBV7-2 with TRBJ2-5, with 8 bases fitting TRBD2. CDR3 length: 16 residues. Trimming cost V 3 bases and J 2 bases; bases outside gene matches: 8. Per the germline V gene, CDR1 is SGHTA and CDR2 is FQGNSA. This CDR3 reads CASSFRAGARQETQYF. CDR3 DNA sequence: TGTGCCAGCAGCTTCCGAGCGGGAGCCCGACAAGAGACCCAGTACTTC.

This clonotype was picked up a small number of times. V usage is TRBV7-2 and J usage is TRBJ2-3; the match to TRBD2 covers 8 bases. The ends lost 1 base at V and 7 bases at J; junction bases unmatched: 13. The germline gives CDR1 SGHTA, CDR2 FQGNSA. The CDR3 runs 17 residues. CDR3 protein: CASSLVMAGGQSYTQYF. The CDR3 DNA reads TGTGCCAGCAGCTTAGTAATGGCGGGGGGCCAGTCGTATACGCAGTATTTT.

In nucleotides, the CDR3 is TGTGCCAGCTCACCACCAGGGACACCTACCTACGAGCAGTACTTC. Amino acids: CASSPPGTPTYEQYF. The chain has TRBV18 and TRBJ2-7, with a tentative D call TRBD1 (6 bases). Germline V gene sequence: CDR1 KGHSH, CDR2 LQKENI. Trimming removed 0 bases from V and 2 bases from J, with 11 bases in between. There are 15 residues in the CDR3.

The CDR3 region has the DNA TGTGCCAGCAACCTAGGGACTAGCGGGAGCGGCTCCTACAATGAGCAGTTCTTC. This translates into CASNLGTSGSGSYNEQFF. This sequence joins TRBV6-1 and TRBJ2-1, with TRBD2 matching over 14 bases. The germline V gene has CDR1 MNHNS and CDR2 SASEGT. The CDR3 runs 18 residues. Losses at the gene ends were 7 bases for V and 0 bases for J; bases not matched to a gene: 8.

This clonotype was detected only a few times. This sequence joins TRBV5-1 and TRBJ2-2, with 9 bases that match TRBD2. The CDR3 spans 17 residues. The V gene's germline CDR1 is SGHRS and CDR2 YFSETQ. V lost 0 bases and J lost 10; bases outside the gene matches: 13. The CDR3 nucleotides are TGCGCCAGCAGCTTGGATACTACCGGGACTAGCTTAGTGGAGCTGTTTTTT. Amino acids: CASSLDTTGTSLVELFF.

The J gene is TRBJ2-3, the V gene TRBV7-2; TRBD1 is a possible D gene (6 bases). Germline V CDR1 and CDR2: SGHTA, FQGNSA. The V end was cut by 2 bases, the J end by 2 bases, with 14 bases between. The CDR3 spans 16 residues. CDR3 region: CASSLMGRGATDTQYF. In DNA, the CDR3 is TGTGCCAGCAGCTTAATGGGCAGGGGCGCCACAGATACGCAGTATTTT.

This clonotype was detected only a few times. In DNA, the CDR3 is TGCAGTGCTGAAAGCGTATCCACAGATACGCAGTATTTT. Amino acids: CSAESVSTDTQYF. The V call is TRBV20-1, the J call TRBJ2-3; D is unresolved. The CDR3 runs 13 residues. Germline CDR1 is DFQATT and CDR2 is SNEGSKA (reference sequence). The V gene lost 5 bases and the J gene lost 2 bases, with 11 bases spanning the gap.

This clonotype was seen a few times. Here the CDR3 reads CSASDSTYNSPLHF. DNA of the CDR3: TGCAGTGCTAGCGACAGTACCTATAATTCACCCCTCCACTTT. The chain combines TRBV20-1 with TRBJ1-6, with D maybe TRBD1 (5 bases). The germline V and J ends were trimmed by 3 bases and 2 bases, with 8 bases remaining between them. Germline assignment: CDR1 DFQATT and CDR2 SNEGSKA (reference sequence). The CDR3 sequence is 14 residues long.

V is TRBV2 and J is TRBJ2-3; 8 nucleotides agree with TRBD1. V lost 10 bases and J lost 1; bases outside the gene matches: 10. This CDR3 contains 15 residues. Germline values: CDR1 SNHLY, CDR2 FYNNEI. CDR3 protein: CATSRGQPGTDTQYF. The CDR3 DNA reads TGTGCCACTTCCAGGGGGCAACCCGGCACAGATACGCAGTATTTT.

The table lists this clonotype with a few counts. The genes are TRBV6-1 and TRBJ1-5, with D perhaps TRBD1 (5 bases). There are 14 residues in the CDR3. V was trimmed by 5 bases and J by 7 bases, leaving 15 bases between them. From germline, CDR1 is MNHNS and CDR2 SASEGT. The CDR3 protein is CASSLDPGGQPQHF. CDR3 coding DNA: TGTGCCAGCAGTCTGGACCCCGGGGGGCAGCCCCAGCATTTT.

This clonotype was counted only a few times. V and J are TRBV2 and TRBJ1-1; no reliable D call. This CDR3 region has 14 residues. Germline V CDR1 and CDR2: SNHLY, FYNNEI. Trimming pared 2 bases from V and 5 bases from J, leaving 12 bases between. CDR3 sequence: CASSEPVVGTEAFF. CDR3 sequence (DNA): TGTGCCAGCAGTGAACCAGTGGTGGGGACTGAAGCTTTCTTT.

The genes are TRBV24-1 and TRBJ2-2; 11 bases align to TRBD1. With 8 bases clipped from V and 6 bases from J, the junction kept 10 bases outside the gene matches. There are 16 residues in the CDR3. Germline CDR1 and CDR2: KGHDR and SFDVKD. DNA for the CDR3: TGTGCCACCACCGGGACAGGGGGTAGTAACGCCGGGGAGCTGTTTTTT. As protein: CATTGTGGSNAGELFF.

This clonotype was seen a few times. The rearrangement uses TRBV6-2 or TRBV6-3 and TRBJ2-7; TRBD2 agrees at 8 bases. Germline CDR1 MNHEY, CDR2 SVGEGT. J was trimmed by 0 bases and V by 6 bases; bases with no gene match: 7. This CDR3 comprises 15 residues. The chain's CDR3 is CASSRSGTLSYEQYF. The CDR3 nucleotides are TGTGCCAGCAGCCGTAGCGGGACACTCTCCTACGAGCAGTACTTC.

CDR3 loop: CATSDRVSNQPQHF. Written as DNA, the CDR3 is TGTGCCACCAGTGACAGGGTTAGCAATCAGCCCCAGCATTTT. The rearrangement uses TRBV24-1 and TRBJ1-5, with a possible D match to TRBD1 (5 bases). Germline values: CDR1 KGHDR, CDR2 SFDVKD. The CDR3 runs to 14 residues. The V and J ends lost 4 bases and 0 bases respectively, with 6 bases between them.

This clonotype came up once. The CDR3 sequence is CASSPIRRSGANVLTF. In DNA, the CDR3 is TGTGCCAGCAGTCCGATCCGTCGGAGCGGGGCCAACGTCCTGACTTTC. The chain joins TRBV2 to TRBJ2-6; D remains ambiguous. The V and J ends lost 5 bases and 4 bases respectively, with 15 bases between them. The CDR3 runs to 16 residues. In germline, CDR1 is SNHLY, CDR2 FYNNEI.

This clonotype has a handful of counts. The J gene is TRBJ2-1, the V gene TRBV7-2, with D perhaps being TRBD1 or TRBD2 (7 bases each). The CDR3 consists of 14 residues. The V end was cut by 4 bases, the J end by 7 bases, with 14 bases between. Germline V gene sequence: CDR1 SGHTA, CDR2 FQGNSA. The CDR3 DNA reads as TGTGCCAGCAGCTCCTACAGGGGAGGGAATGAGCAGTTCTTC. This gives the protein CASSSYRGGNEQFF.

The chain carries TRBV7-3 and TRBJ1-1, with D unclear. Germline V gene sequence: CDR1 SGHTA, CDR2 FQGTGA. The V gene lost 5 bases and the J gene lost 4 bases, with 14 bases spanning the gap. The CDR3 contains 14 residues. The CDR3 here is CASSPGTEGTEAFF. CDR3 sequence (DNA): TGTGCCAGCAGCCCAGGCACAGAGGGCACTGAAGCTTTCTTT.

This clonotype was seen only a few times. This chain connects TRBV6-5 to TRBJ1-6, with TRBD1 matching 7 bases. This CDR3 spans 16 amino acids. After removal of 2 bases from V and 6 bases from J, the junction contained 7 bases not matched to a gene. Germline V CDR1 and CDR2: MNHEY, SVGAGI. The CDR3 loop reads CASSYQMDRSNSPLHF. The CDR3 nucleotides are TGTGCCAGCAGTTACCAGATGGACAGGAGTAATTCACCCCTCCACTTT.

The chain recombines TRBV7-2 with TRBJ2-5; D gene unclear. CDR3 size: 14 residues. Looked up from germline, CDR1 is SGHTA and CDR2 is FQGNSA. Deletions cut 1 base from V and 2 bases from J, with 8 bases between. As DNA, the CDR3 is TGTGCCAGCAGCTTAGGGTCGAGGCAAGAGACCCAGTACTTC. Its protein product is CASSLGSRQETQYF.

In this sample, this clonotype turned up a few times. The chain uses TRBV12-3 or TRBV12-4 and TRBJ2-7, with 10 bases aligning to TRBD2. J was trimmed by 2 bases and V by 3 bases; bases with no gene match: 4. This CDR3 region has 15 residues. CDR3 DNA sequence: TGTGCCAGCAGTTTCCGTACTAGCGGGACCTACGAGCAGTACTTC. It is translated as CASSFRTSGTYEQYF.

The CDR3 DNA reads TGTGCCAGCAGCTGGGGGGGGGACACCACAGATACGCAGTATTTT. Translated, it gives CASSWGGDTTDTQYF. J is TRBJ2-3 and V is TRBV11-2; D is perhaps TRBD2 (7 bases). The CDR3 has 15 residues. Trimming cost V 4 bases and J 2 bases, with 13 bases left between them. Germline values: CDR1 SGHAT, CDR2 FQNNGV. The variable domain in full, with the rest retrieved from reference TRBV11-2 and TRBJ2-3, is EAGVAQSPRYKIIEKRQSVAFWCNPISGHATLYWYQQILGQGPKLLIQFQNNGVVDDSQLPKDRFSAERLKGVDSTLKIQPAKLEDSAVYLCASSWGGDTTDTQYFGPGTRLTVL.

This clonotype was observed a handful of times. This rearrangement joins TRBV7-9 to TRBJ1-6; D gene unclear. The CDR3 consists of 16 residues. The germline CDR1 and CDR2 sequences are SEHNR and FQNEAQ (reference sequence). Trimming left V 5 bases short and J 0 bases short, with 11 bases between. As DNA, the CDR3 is TGTGCCAGCAGCGGACGGACGAGCTCCTATAATTCACCCCTCCACTTT. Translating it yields CASSGRTSSYNSPLHF.

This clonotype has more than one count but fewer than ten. In DNA form, the CDR3 reads TGTGCCAGCAGCTTAGGTCCAGGGAGGTTCAATGAGCAGTTCTTC. Its protein is CASSLGPGRFNEQFF. This rearrangement joins TRBV7-8 to TRBJ2-1; D is possibly TRBD2 (6 bases). Germline CDR1 and CDR2: SGHVS and FQNEAQ. The ends were cut back, 1 base at V and 6 bases at J, with 13 bases in the middle. This CDR3 contains 15 residues.

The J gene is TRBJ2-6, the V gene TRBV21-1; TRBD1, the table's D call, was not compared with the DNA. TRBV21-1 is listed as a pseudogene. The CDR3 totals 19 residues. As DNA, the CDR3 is TGTGCCAGCAGTCACCGTTCCGGGACAGCTACCTCTGGGGCCAACGTCCTGACTTTC. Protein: CASSHRSGTATSGANVLTF.

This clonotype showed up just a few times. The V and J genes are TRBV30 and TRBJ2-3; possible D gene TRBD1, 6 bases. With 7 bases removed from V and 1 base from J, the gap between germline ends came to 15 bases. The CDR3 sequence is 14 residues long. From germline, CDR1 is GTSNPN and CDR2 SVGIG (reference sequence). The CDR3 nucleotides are TGTGCCTCACAGGGTGGAAGCGGCACAGATACGCAGTATTTT. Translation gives CASQGGSGTDTQYF.

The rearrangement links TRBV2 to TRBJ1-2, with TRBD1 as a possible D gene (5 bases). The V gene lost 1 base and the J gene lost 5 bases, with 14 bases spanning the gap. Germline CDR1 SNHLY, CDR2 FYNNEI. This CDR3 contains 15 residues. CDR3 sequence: CASSEVGGGRYGYTF. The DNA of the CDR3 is TGTGCCAGCAGTGAAGTCGGGGGTGGACGGTATGGCTACACCTTC.

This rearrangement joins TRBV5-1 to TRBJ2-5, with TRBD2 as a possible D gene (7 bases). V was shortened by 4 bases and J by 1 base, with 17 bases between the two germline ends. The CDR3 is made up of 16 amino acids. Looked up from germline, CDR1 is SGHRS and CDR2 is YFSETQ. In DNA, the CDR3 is TGCGCCAGCAGCCCCATGGGAGGGGGTCTCCAAGAGACCCAGTACTTC. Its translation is CASSPMGGGLQETQYF.

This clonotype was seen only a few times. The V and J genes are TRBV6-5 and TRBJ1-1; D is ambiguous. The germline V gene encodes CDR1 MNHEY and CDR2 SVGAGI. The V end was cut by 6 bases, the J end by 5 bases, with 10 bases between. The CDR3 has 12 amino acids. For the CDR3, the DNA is TGTGCCAGCAGAAACGGGAGGACTGAAGCTTTCTTT. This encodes CASRNGRTEAFF.